Given below is one T cell receptor beta chain in context. Its antigen is unknown. Qualities for individual bases were not recorded, and no much larger clone is one base off. The Qiagen DNeasy kit was used to extract genomic DNA both from unsorted PBMCs and from the negatively selected CD4+ and CD8+ fractions. Amplification of TCR beta CDR3 regions was done by immunoSEQ multiplex PCR with primers that anneal to V and J segments. Amplification bias was minimized using a synthetic immune receptor repertoire, and residual bias was removed computationally after sequencing. The source study handled its data this way. Repertoire diversity was quantified as the Shannon entropy index using custom Python scripts. The unsorted, CD4+ and CD8+ repertoires were each analyzed separately, with the exception of combined analyses, where CD4+ and CD8+ sequences were merged in silico. Clonal expansion was defined as at least a 2-fold frequency increase after treatment relative to C1D1, with a pseudocount of 0.5 for undetected baseline clones. Singleton clones were defined as clones with 0 or 1 copy at C1D1, and non-singleton clones were defined as clones with 2 or more copies. Clones expanded in unsorted samples were annotated as CD4+, CD8+ or unknown by matching protein sequences in sorted samples from the same patient. Diversity changes from C1D1 to C4D1 were tested in paired samples using Wilcoxon tests. As stored in TCRdb, this immuneACCESS dataset retains in-frame rearrangements with V and J assigned. A fraction of the clones does not appear; measured against another copy, unresolved V genes explain less than half of the discrepancy, and the remainder lacks a known reason. That table furnishes V, J and clone size, whereas the DNA furnished D and trimming. For this sample the table gives approximately 9,700 clones, of which roughly 85% were detected only once. The ten top clones hold roughly 45% of the sample.

The record originates from a study of PD-1 blockade in classical Hodgkin lymphoma (dated by TCRdb to the early 2020s). For the study in its entirety: Nivolumab dosing was 3 mg/kg intravenously every 2 weeks, continuing until either disease progression or unacceptable toxicity. A peripheral blood immune signature of response to PD-1 blockade in classical Hodgkin lymphoma was defined using TCR beta sequencing and CyTOF.

Here is what the overall study found, with its caveats: Baseline diversity similar to that of newly diagnosed patients was observed in trial patients achieving complete response, whereas significantly lower diversity was observed in partial responders and progressors. Lower diversity was seen in patients whose nivolumab began less than 1 year after ASCT, and these patients were left out of later analyses so that immune reconstitution would not confound the results. The study covered only a single clinical trial cohort, and the causes of the repertoire differences, possibly disease activity or prior therapy, were still not defined. CD4+ but not CD8+ TCR diversity rose significantly by C4D1 (p=0.0027 vs p=0.16), most apparent in complete responders (p=0.02). Baseline TCR diversity was reported to be lower in newly diagnosed patients than in healthy donors and to be lower still in relapsed/refractory patients.

The CDR3 numbers 14 residues from cysteine through phenylalanine. Kept here is only the CDR3 DNA, which spans 42 bases and is read in frame from base 1. V loses 6 bases at its end and J loses 1 base; junction bases beyond the gene matches: 5. The germline V gene provides CDR1 SNHLY and CDR2 FYNNEI. The sample's time point label, decoded: cycle 4 day 1 (C4D1), after less than 7 weeks of nivolumab. All trial patients had relapsed after autologous stem cell transplantation, with cohorts A, B and C differing in prior brentuximab vedotin exposure. The trial cohort comprised around 60 patients with relapsed/refractory classical Hodgkin lymphoma whose best overall responses were complete response, partial response or progressive disease. In the multi-cohort phase II CheckMate 205 trial, trial patients received single-agent nivolumab. Best overall response was determined by an independent review committee according to the 2007 International Working Group response criteria. Trial PBMCs were collected just before the start of nivolumab (C1D1) and during therapy at cycle 2 day 1 and cycle 4 day 1. Peripheral blood was collected in 8 mL Vacutainer Cell Preparation Tubes, from which PBMCs were isolated by centrifugation and then cryopreserved.

This specimen was peripheral blood mononuclear cells (PBMCs), taken before the fourth cycle of nivolumab. This chain is built from TRBV2 and TRBJ2-7; 8 central nucleotides agree with TRBD1. This TCR derives from a human donor with classical Hodgkin lymphoma. The CDR3 here reads CASSIRDRSYEQYF. The bases read TGTGCCAGCAGCATCCGGGACAGGTCCTACGAGCAGTACTTC.